Shown below are 3 T cell receptor beta chains from a single sample sequenced in a study of T-cell memory formation after mild COVID-19. TCRdb re-called the 5' RACE reads through MiXCR, storing one row per CDR3 protein. Of approximately 150,000 distinct CDR3 sequences in the sample, 15% to 20% were seen once. Sequenced material: PBMCs or a T cell subset sorted from them (not recorded which). These TCRs come from an adult woman who had mild COVID-19 (a few samples of this study predate the infection). Cell type and time point are not known.

The V and J genes are TRBV5-1 and TRBJ2-5; no clear D. V was shortened by 4 bases and J by 4 bases, with 11 bases between the two germline ends. Germline V gene data show CDR1 as SGHRS and CDR2 as YFSETQ. The CDR3 loop spans 13 amino acids. The CDR3 region has the DNA TGCGCCAGCAGCGTACGGACCCGAGAGACCCAGTACTTC. Translated, it gives CASSVRTRETQYF.

This clonotype has just one count. J is TRBJ1-4 and V is TRBV4-3; no firm D call. The V gene's germline CDR1 is LGHNA and CDR2 YSLEER. CDR3 size: 15 residues. Trimming stripped 0 bases from V and 5 bases from J, with 10 bases between. The CDR3 region is CASSQDLSYNEKLFF. In DNA, the CDR3 is TGCGCCAGCAGCCAAGATCTTTCCTACAATGAAAAACTGTTTTTT.

The J gene is TRBJ2-1, the V gene TRBV20-1, with 8 bases matching TRBD2. The CDR3 extends over 16 amino acids. J was trimmed by 5 bases and V by 1 base; bases with no gene match: 10. The germline gives CDR1 DFQATT, CDR2 SNEGSKA (reference sequence). The CDR3 DNA sequence: TGCAGTGCTAGAGCCTCCAGACTAGCGAACCACAATGAGCAGTTCTTC. Amino acids: CSARASRLANHNEQFF.